What follows is one T cell receptor (beta chain) and its context. Its matching antigen is unknown. The record originates from a study of CD8 T cells in ankylosing spondylitis. The junction had 2 bases not matched to a gene; V was cut back by 0 bases and J by 8 bases. This CDR3 comprises 12 residues. The germline V gene has CDR1 DFQATT and CDR2 SNEGSKA (reference sequence). General observations from the study: Past studies reported some motif variants in reactive arthritis synovial fluid and blood. A TCR beta motif made of 7 to 9 highly homologous variants seemed typical of ankylosing spondylitis blood. Reports say disease-linked clones showed up significantly more in matched ankylosing spondylitis synovial fluid.

Quantitative 5'-RACE with molecular barcodes produced the TCR beta libraries. TCRdb redid the calling of the 5' RACE reads with MiXCR, one entry per CDR3 protein. The sample lists about 540,000 distinct CDR3 sequences, 9.5% to 15% seen once, with nearly 7% in the top ten. The sample consisted of blood, either unsorted or a sorted T cell fraction (not recorded which). This rearrangement joins TRBV20-1 to TRBJ1-2, with 8 nucleotides matching TRBD1. The TCR originated in a male donor with ankylosing spondylitis. The CDR3 region is CSAREQGGGYTF. The CDR3 region has the DNA TGCAGTGCTAGAGAACAGGGGGGCGGCTACACCTTC.